The TCR beta chain under discussion was sequenced for a study of T cells in Graves' hyperthyroidism and ophthalmopathy. This clonotype was counted many times. Using RNA transcripts as the source, TCR beta CDR3 regions were amplified. When the TCR CDR3 underwent first-round RT-PCR, the HTBI primer set was used. Each CDR3 protein gets one entry after TCRdb re-called the multiplex PCR reads with MiXCR. The sample shows more than 550,000 distinct CDR3 sequences, roughly 46% of them seen only once. The CDR3 is 15 amino acids. V dropped 4 bases and J dropped 5; count of bases not matched to a gene: 6. Per germline, CDR1 MGHRA and CDR2 YSYEKL.

This TCR derives from an adult man with Graves' disease, either hyperthyroidism or ophthalmopathy (not recorded which). Sequences were obtained from peripheral blood or thyroid tissue (not recorded which). J is TRBJ2-5 and V is TRBV4-1; 11 nucleotides line up with TRBD2. The DNA of the CDR3 is TGCGCCAGCAGCCCTGGGACTAGCGGCATGGAGACCCAGTACTTC. It codes for CASSPGTSGMETQYF.